This T cell receptor beta chain comes out of a study of cytomegalovirus exposure and HLA in healthy donors. The CDR3 covers 14 residues. The V end was cut by 0 bases, the J end by 2 bases, with 9 bases between. CDR1 is SGHNT and CDR2 is YYREEE in the germline V gene (reference sequence). In the PCR, 60 Vbeta and 13 Jbeta primers were used. The table came from immunoSEQ multiplex PCR; TCRdb's copy has only in-frame clones and leaves some out. The sample consists of over 85,000 clones, 75% to 90% of them appearing once. Source material: PBMCs. The TCR originated in a man aged 40-49 years in good health and CMV-seronegative. This chain links TRBV5-4 with TRBJ2-7, with D uncertain. Written as DNA, the CDR3 is TGTGCCAGCAGCTTGGCCGTACTGCCCTACGAGCAGTACTTC. It specifies CASSLAVLPYEQYF.